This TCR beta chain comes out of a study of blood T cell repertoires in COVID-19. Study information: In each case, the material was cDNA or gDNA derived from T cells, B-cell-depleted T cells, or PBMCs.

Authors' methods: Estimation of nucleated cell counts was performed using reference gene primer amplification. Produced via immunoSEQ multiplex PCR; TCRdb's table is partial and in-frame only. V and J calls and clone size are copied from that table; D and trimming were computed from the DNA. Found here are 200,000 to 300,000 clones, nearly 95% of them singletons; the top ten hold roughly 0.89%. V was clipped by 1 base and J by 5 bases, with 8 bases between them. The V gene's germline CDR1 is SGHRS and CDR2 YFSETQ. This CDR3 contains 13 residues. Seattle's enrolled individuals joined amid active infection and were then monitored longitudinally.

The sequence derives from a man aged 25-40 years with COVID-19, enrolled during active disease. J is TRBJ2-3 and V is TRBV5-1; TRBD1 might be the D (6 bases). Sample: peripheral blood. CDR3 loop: CASSLTGLDTQYF. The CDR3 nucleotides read TGCGCCAGCAGCTTGACAGGGTTAGATACGCAGTATTTT.